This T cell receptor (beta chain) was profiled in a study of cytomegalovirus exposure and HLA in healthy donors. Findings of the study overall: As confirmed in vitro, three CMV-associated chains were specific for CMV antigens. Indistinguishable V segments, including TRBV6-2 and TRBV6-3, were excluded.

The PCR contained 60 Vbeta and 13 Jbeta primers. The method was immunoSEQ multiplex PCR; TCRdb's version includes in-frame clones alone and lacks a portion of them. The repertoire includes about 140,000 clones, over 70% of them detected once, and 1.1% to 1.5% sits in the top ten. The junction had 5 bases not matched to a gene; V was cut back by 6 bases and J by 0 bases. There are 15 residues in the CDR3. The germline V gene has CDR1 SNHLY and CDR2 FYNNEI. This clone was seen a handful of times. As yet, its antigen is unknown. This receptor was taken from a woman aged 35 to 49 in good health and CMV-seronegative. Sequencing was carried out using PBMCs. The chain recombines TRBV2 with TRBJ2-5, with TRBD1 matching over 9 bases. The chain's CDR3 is CASRPDRGYQETQYF. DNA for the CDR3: TGTGCCAGCAGGCCGGACAGGGGCTACCAAGAGACCCAGTACTTC.